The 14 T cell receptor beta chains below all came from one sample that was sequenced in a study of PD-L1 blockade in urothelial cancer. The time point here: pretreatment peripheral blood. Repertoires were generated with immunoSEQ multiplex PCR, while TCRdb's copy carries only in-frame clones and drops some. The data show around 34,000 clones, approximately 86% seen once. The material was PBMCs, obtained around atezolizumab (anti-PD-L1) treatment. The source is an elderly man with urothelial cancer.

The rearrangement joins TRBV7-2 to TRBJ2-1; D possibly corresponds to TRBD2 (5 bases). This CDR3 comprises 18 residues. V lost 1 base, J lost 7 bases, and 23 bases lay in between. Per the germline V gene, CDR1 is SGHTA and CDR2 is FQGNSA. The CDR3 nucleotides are TGTGCCAGCAGCTTAGTCCACAGACAAACAACTAGATTGAATGAGCAGTTCTTC. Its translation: CASSLVHRQTTRLNEQFF.

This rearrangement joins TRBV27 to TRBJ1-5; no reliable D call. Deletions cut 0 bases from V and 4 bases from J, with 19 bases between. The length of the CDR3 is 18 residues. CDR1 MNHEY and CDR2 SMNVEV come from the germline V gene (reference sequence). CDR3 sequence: CASSLSYGIGVGNQPQHF. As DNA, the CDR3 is TGTGCCAGCAGTTTATCGTACGGGATAGGTGTGGGGAATCAGCCCCAGCATTTT.

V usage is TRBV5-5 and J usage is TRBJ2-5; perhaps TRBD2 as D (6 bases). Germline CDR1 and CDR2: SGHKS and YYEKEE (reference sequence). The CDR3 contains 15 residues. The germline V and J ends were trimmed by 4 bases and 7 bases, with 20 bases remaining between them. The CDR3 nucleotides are TGTGCCAGCAGCCCACCGGCGGGGTTTCCGGGGACCCAGTACTTC. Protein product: CASSPPAGFPGTQYF.

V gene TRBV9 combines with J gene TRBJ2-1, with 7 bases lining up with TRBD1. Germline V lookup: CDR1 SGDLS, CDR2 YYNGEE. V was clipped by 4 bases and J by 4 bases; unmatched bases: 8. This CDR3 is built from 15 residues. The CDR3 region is CASSPPRGQYNEQFF. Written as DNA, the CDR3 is TGTGCCAGCAGCCCTCCAAGGGGGCAGTACAATGAGCAGTTCTTC.

The CDR3 loop reads CASSLGAGTSNNEQFF. The CDR3 DNA sequence: TGTGCCAGCAGCTTGGGGGCCGGGACTAGCAACAATGAGCAGTTCTTC. The chain carries TRBV5-4 and TRBJ2-1; 9 positions match TRBD2. Trimming at V came to 0 bases and at J to 5 bases, leaving 6 bases not matched to a gene. This CDR3 has 16 amino acids. The germline V gene has CDR1 SGHNT and CDR2 YYREEE (reference sequence).

The CDR3 DNA follows: TGTGCCACGGGACTAGCGGTAAATGAGCAGTTCTTC. Translation gives CATGLAVNEQFF. The V call is TRBV2, the J call TRBJ2-1; 11 positions match TRBD2. V gave up 10 bases and J gave up 7 bases; unmatched junction bases: 3. The CDR3 totals 12 residues. Germline CDR1 is SNHLY and CDR2 is FYNNEI.

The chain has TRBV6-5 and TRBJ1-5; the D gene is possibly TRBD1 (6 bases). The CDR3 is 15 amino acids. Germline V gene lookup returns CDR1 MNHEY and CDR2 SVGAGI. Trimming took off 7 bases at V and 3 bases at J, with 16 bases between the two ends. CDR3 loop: CASTHPGAYNQPQHF. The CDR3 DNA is TGTGCCAGCACCCACCCAGGGGCCTACAATCAGCCCCAGCATTTT.

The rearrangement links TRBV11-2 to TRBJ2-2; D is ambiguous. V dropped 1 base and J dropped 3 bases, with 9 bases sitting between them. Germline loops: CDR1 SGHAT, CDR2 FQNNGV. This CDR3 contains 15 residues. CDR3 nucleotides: TGTGCCAGCAGCTTAGCGGTAATCCACACCGGGGAGCTGTTTTTT. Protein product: CASSLAVIHTGELFF.

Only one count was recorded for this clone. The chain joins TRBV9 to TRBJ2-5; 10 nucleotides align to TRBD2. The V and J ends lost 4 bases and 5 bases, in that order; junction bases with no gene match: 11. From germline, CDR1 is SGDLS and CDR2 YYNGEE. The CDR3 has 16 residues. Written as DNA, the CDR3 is TGTGCCAGCAGCTTCCAGGCTAGCGGGAGTCGGGAGACCCAGTACTTC. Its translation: CASSFQASGSRETQYF.

CDR3: CASSSPRLAQGETQYF. The CDR3 DNA sequence: TGTGCCAGCAGCTCCCCCCGACTAGCCCAAGGGGAGACCCAGTACTTC. This sequence joins TRBV5-6 and TRBJ2-5; 7 nucleotides line up with TRBD2. CDR1 SGHDT and CDR2 YYEEEE come from the germline V gene. This CDR3 region has 16 residues. The trim removed 3 bases at V and 5 bases at J, leaving 13 bases unmatched.

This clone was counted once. The CDR3 loop is CASSLRTGGKETQYF. In DNA, the CDR3 is TGTGCCAGCAGCTTGAGGACAGGGGGCAAAGAGACCCAGTACTTC. The chain is built from TRBV5-4 and TRBJ2-5; 11 bases map to TRBD1. The germline V gene has CDR1 SGHNT and CDR2 YYREEE (reference sequence). Trimming at V came to 1 base and at J to 3 bases, leaving 2 bases not matched to a gene. The CDR3 is 15 amino acids. Drawing the rest from reference TRBV5-4 and TRBJ2-5, the complete variable domain is ETGVTQSPTHLIKTRGQQVTLRCSSQSGHNTVSWYQQALGQGPQFIFQYYREEENGRGNFPPRFSGLQFPNYSSELNVNALELDDSALYLCASSLRTGGKETQYFGPGTRLLVL.

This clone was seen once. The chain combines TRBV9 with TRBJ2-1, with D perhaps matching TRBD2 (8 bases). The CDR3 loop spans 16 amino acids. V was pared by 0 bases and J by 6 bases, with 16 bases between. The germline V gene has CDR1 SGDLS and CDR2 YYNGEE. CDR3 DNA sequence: TGTGCCAGCAGCGTAGCCCCAGGGGGGACTAGCAATGAGCAGTTCTTC. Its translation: CASSVAPGGTSNEQFF.

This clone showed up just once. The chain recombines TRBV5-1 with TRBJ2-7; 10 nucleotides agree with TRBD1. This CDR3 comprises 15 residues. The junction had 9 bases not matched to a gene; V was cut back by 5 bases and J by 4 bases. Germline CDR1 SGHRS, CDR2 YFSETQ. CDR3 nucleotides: TGCGCCAGCAGTCACCCGGGACAGGGGACGTACGAGCAGTACTTC. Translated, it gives CASSHPGQGTYEQYF. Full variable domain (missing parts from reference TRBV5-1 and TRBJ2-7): KAGVTQTPRYLIKTRGQQVTLSCSPISGHRSVSWYQQTPGQGLQFLFEYFSETQRNKGNFPGRFSGRQFSNSRSEMNVSTLELGDSALYLCASSHPGQGTYEQYFGPGTRLTVT.

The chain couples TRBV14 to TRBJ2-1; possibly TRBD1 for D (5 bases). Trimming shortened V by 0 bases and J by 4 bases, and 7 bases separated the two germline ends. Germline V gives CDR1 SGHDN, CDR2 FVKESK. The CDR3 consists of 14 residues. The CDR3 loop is CASSQDSGYNEQFF. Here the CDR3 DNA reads TGTGCCAGCAGCCAAGACTCAGGGTACAATGAGCAGTTCTTC. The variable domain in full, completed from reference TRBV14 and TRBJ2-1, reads EAGVTQFPSHSVIEKGQTVTLRCDPISGHDNLYWYRRVMGKEIKFLLHFVKESKQDESGMPNNRFLAERTGGTYSTLKVQPAELEDSGVYFCASSQDSGYNEQFFGPGTRLTVL.